The present T cell receptor (beta chain) was sequenced within a study of T-cell reconstitution after alpha-beta-depleted transplantation in children (dated by TCRdb to the mid-2010s). In terms of the full investigation: Using TCR repertoire profiling, the study quantitatively followed how T-cell immune reconstitution unfolded in children after TCRalphabeta/CD19-depleted allogeneic hematopoietic cell transplantation. Overall study results and their limits: The frequencies of hyperexpanded clones fell over the following months, and after one year, T-cell counts and TCRbeta diversity were mostly attributed to newly produced T cells. In some patients, high TCRbeta diversity at day 60 was attributed to recipient T cells and intrathymic progenitors that had survived conditioning. About two months after transplant, the apparently early recovery of alphabetaT-cell counts reportedly depended on just several hundred clones that had expanded rapidly and came from non-depleted graft cells.

V drops 2 bases and J drops 3 bases, leaving 10 bases in between. The germline V gene (reference sequence) yields MNHEY for CDR1 and SMNVEV for CDR2. The CDR3 holds 15 amino acids from the cysteine to the phenylalanine. Only the CDR3 DNA is retained, 45 bases long and in frame from the first base. Explained via the paper, the treatment or condition label denotes: allogeneic hematopoietic cell transplantation with graft depleted of TCRalphabeta T cells and CD19 B cells. The transplant recipients were children given TCRalphabeta/CD19-depleted allogeneic hematopoietic cell grafts. Comments on this clonotype: There is no known antigen for this receptor. Base qualities are missing; no much larger clone stands one base away.

The library relied on PCR. The run used an Illumina HiSeq 2500. Molecular barcoding was employed in the preparation of TCR libraries, with unique molecular identifiers being used to normalize TCRbeta repertoire quantification. The public sequencing data were trimmed at Q25 with fastp and processed into clonotypes with MiXCR by TCRdb, which kept only in-frame beta chains. Each entry is one CDR3 protein sequence, shown with its most common DNA and genes. The sample table shows approximately 230,000 distinct CDR3 sequences, and 20% to 30% are seen once. Clones ranked in the top ten supply roughly 2.6% of the sample.

The sequencing here drew on PBMCs, taken before TCRalphabeta/CD19-depleted stem cell transplant. The chain is encoded by TRBV27 joined to TRBJ2-2; perhaps TRBD1 is the D gene, with 6 bases matching. The TCR sequence derives from a girl aged 2 to 10 with Fanconi anemia, due to receive a stem cell transplant. This receptor has the CDR3 CASSLNRVYTGELFF. The nucleotides are TGTGCCAGCAGTTTAAACAGGGTATACACCGGGGAGCTGTTTTTT.